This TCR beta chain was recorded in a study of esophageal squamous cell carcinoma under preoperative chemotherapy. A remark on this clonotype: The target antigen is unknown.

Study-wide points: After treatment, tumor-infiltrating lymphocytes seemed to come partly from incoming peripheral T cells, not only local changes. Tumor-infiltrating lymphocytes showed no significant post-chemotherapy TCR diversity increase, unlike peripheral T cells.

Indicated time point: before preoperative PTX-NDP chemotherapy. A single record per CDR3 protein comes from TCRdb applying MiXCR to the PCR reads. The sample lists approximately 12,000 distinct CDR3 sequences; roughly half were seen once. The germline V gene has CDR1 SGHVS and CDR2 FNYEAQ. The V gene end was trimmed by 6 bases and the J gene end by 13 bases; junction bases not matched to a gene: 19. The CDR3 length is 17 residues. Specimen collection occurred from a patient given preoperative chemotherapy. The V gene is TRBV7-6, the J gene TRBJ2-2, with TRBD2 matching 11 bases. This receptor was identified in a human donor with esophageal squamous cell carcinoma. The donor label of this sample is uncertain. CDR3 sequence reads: CASSFLAGGLNTGTLFF. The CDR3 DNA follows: TGTGCCAGCAGTTTTCTAGCGGGAGGACTAAACACCGGGACGCTGTTTTTT. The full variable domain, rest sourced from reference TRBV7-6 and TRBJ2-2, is GAGVSQSPRYKVTKRGQDVALRCDPISGHVSLYWYRQALGQGPEFLTYFNYEAQQDKSGLPNDRFSAERPEGSISTLTIQRTEQRDSAMYRCASSFLAGGLNTGTLFFGEGSRLTVL.